Following are 10 T cell receptor beta chains from one sample sequenced in a study of shared clonotypes between healthy human individuals (dated by TCRdb to about 2020). Library preparation was by the immunoSEQ multiplex PCR assay. Here the immuneACCESS table is served through TCRdb, limited to in-frame sequences with V and J called. Missing clones are a known gap in these copies; in checked studies unresolved V genes cover under half, and the rest lacks a known reason. The sample table lists over 850,000 clones, approximately 78% of them with a count of one. Clones ranked in the top ten supply around 0.6% of the sample. Sample: memory CD4+ T cells from PBMCs. This sample's cell subset or site label indicates: CD45RA-negative fraction. The receptor source for this set is a man younger than 35 in good health. Some clones in this sample may be carry-over from other donors' samples.

This chain connects TRBV30 to TRBJ1-1, with D perhaps matching TRBD1 (6 bases). CDR3 length equals 13 residues. Trimming shortened V by 4 bases and J by 1 base, and 10 bases separated the two germline ends. Germline V CDR1 and CDR2: GTSNPN, SVGIG (reference sequence). The CDR3 DNA follows: TGTGCCTGGACTCGGACAGAGAACACTGAAGCTTTCTTT. This sequence encodes CAWTRTENTEAFF.

The genes are TRBV7-8 and TRBJ2-5, with D tentatively TRBD1 (5 bases). CDR1 and CDR2 from the germline V gene are SGHVS and FQNEAQ. The CDR3 extends over 14 amino acids. Trimming removed 2 bases at V and 5 bases at J, with 12 bases between. The CDR3, as DNA: TGTGCCAGCAGCTTATTCAGGGTCAGGGAGACCCAGTACTTC. It encodes CASSLFRVRETQYF.

The chain employs TRBV29-1 and TRBJ2-5; 12 positions agree with TRBD1. J lost 4 bases, V lost 6 bases, and 9 bases had no gene match. This CDR3 has 15 residues. Germline CDR1 is SQVTM and CDR2 is ANQGSEA. The CDR3 protein is CSVVGWDRGPETQYF. The DNA for the CDR3 is TGCAGCGTCGTCGGTTGGGACAGGGGGCCAGAGACCCAGTACTTC. Based on the CDR3 plus reference TRBV29-1 and TRBJ2-5, the full variable domain is SAVISQKPSRDICQRGTSLTIQCQVDSQVTMMFWYRQQPGQSLTLIATANQGSEATYESGFVIDKFPISRPNLTFSTLTVSNMSPEDSSIYLCSVVGWDRGPETQYFGPGTRLLVL.

The table lists this clone with many counts. The V call is TRBV18, the J call TRBJ2-7; 8 bases are shared with TRBD2. Germline V gene data show CDR1 as KGHSH and CDR2 as LQKENI. Losses at the gene ends were 2 bases for V and 0 bases for J; bases not matched to a gene: 6. This CDR3 is 16 amino acids long. Here the CDR3 reads CASSPNSGTSSYEQYF. As DNA, the CDR3 is TGTGCCAGCTCACCAAACTCCGGGACTAGCTCCTACGAGCAGTACTTC.

This clone was detected once. The rearrangement uses TRBV25-1 and TRBJ1-2; D remains unclear. Trimming removed 4 bases at V and 4 bases at J, with 10 bases between. CDR1 is MGHDK, CDR2 SYGVNS, per germline. The CDR3 length is 13 residues. In DNA, the CDR3 is TGTGCCAGCAGTGTGGAAGGAAGCTATGGCTACACCTTC. Translated: CASSVEGSYGYTF.

This rearrangement joins TRBV9 to TRBJ2-7; D remains ambiguous. Trimming took 4 bases from V and 2 from J, leaving 10 bases between them. Germline assignment: CDR1 SGDLS and CDR2 YYNGEE. This CDR3 region has 13 residues. In DNA form, the CDR3 reads TGTGCCAGCAGCTCCACAGTGGCCTACGAGCAGTACTTC. Translation gives CASSSTVAYEQYF.

This rearrangement joins TRBV2 to TRBJ2-5; D remains unclear. The germline V gene has CDR1 SNHLY and CDR2 FYNNEI. CDR3 length: 13 residues. Trimming took 7 bases from V and 4 from J, leaving 13 bases between them. Here the CDR3 DNA reads TGTGCCAGCAAAGGCCCCTCTGGAGAGACCCAGTACTTC. Translation: CASKGPSGETQYF.

This clone was counted between two and nine times. This chain uses TRBV7-3 with TRBJ2-2; the D gene is possibly TRBD2 (6 bases). This CDR3 is 14 amino acids long. CDR1 SGHTA and CDR2 FQGTGA come from the germline V gene. The V end lost 5 bases, the J end lost 7 bases, and 14 bases lay between the germline ends. The CDR3 loop is CASSLTSSSGELFF. As DNA, the CDR3 is TGTGCCAGCAGCCTTACTAGCAGTAGCGGGGAGCTGTTTTTT.

This chain connects TRBV7-9 to TRBJ2-3; no definite D call. Germline V gene sequence: CDR1 SEHNR, CDR2 FQNEAQ (reference sequence). Trimming removed 3 bases at V and 3 bases at J, with 4 bases between. CDR3 size: 12 residues. CDR3 region: CASSFRTDTQYF. The DNA for the CDR3 is TGTGCCAGCAGCTTTAGAACAGATACGCAGTATTTT. The full variable domain, rest sourced from reference TRBV7-9 and TRBJ2-3, is DTGVSQNPRHKITKRGQNVTFRCDPISEHNRLYWYRQTLGQGPEFLTYFQNEAQLEKSRLLSDRFSAERPKGSFSTLEIQRTEQGDSAMYLCASSFRTDTQYFGPGTRLTVL.

V usage is TRBV6-5 and J usage is TRBJ2-5, with D unresolved. The germline CDR1 and CDR2 sequences are MNHEY and SVGAGI. CDR3 size: 15 residues. V lost 5 bases to trimming and J lost 1 base, with 14 bases between them. The CDR3 DNA reads as TGTGCCAGCAGTCTAGACGACGGCCCCCAAGAGACCCAGTACTTC. Its translation is CASSLDDGPQETQYF.